This TCR beta chain was sequenced for a study of beta chain features in type 1 diabetes (dated 2018 in TCRdb). Turning to the overall study: Mean age, gender distribution, total cell number and subset yield did not differ between patients and healthy donors. A total of about 110,000,000 sorted cells were examined across all samples, and a strong correlation was observed between cell number per subset and RNA yield. In the study, TCRB repertoires of sorted circulating CD4+ T cell subsets from recently diagnosed type 1 diabetes patients were compared with those of matched healthy donors. Naive and central memory subsets were obtained from all 30 or so donors, but regulatory and stem cell-like memory subsets were isolated from only 8 patients and roughly 8 healthy donors.

Overall study results and their limits: HLA sub-analyses involved small numbers of individuals, so any influence of HLA type on TCRB rearrangement remained unresolved. Fewer insertions and more nucleotide deletions at VDJ recombination sites were observed in patients with type 1 diabetes, implying thymic rearrangement abnormalities. Shorter templates might be favored by PCR, yet because patient and control samples were amplified and corrected together, any such skew would affect both groups equally. In all four CD4+ subsets, TCRB CDR3 length was moderately but significantly shorter in type 1 diabetes patients. The naive, central memory and regulatory TCRB repertoires appeared to resemble one another more closely among patients than among healthy donors. Because cDNA rather than genomic DNA was sequenced, highly expressing activated cells could have been over-represented, although no difference in activation and CD3 levels was found between groups.

From each donor, a single peripheral blood sample of about 120 mL on average was drawn into heparinised tubes. A BD FACSAria II and a panel including CD45RO, CCR7, CD25, CD127, CD95 and CD27 were used to sort naive, central memory, regulatory and stem cell-like memory CD4+ T cells. All sorted populations exceeded 98% purity. PBMCs were isolated right away by Lymphoprep density gradient centrifugation and were stained directly, without culture. So that batch effects would be minimized, each experiment stained and sorted samples in pairs, pairing one healthy donor with one patient. All of the isolated RNA was reverse transcribed with the High Capacity cDNA Reverse Transcription Kit, so expressed TCRB transcripts were sequenced. Deep immunoSEQ sequencing was performed on naive, central memory and regulatory T cell samples, with an average of roughly 3.5 million total reads per sample. After sorted cells were lysed in RLT buffer, RNA was extracted with DNase-treated RNeasy Micro or Mini kits, with the choice depending on cell number. To prevent cross-contamination, each cell subset was processed individually, whereas patient and healthy donor samples were processed jointly. The immunoSEQ multiplex PCR was used to amplify TCRB sequences from cDNA, generating 87-bp fragments that spanned the CDR3 region. Amplicons were sequenced on the Illumina HiSeq platform. The paper's processing steps were these. Synthetic template baselines were used to correct PCR bias computationally, reads within Hamming distance 2 were collapsed, and singletons that could not be merged were discarded. Reads were aligned against IMGT so that V, D and J genes, CDR3 length and insertions or deletions at six rearrangement sites could be assigned. Within each subset, clonotype counts were normalized to sorted cell number, and only after that were true diversity and Gini coefficients computed with the tcR R package. The overlap coefficient, calculated on TCRB nucleotide sequences, was used to quantify repertoire sharing. Out-of-frame TCRB sequences from naive cells were analyzed to stand in for the pre-selection repertoire. TCRdb stores this immuneACCESS table with in-frame sequences only. Part of the clones is absent; in the studies checked, under half of the shortfall reflects unresolved V genes, and no reason is known for the rest. The D gene and trimming were derived from the DNA, and the V and J assignments and clone size from that table. A total of 250,000 to 350,000 clones appear in this sample, around 15% of them only once. Over 0.015% of the sample belongs to the ten largest clones.

CDR1 and CDR2 are read off the germline V gene (reference sequence) as MNHNY and SVGAGI. V is shortened by 2 bases, J by 7 bases, and the region joining them spans 18 bases. The CDR3 goes from the cysteine to the phenylalanine over 15 residues. Kept here is only the CDR3 DNA, which spans 45 bases and is read in frame from base 1. To note about this clone: Its recognized antigen is unknown. Base qualities are not at hand, and no much larger clone is one base apart.

The TCR was taken from a man aged 25-45 years with type 1 diabetes. The chain employs TRBV6-6 and TRBJ2-7; a tentative D call is TRBD1 (6 bases match). What was sequenced was naive CD4+ T cells from blood. The cell subset or site label, as the study defines it: true naive CD4+ T cells. The CDR3 protein sequence reads: CASSYLTGTLAEQYF. The DNA sequence is TGTGCCAGCAGTTACCTGACAGGCACCCTGGCAGAGCAGTACTTC.